Included here is one T cell receptor (beta chain) sequence, with context. Its antigen remains unknown. CDR1 is MNHNY and CDR2 is SVGAGI in the germline V gene (reference sequence). V lost 2 bases, J lost 4 bases, and 3 bases stayed unmatched. The CDR3 runs 15 residues. This entry is derived from a study of blood T cells in healthy people across ages. General study points: PBMC samples, being unsorted, prevented any conclusive comparison of naive and antigen-experienced cells. As naive T cell percentage varied, TCR beta diversity correlated strongly with it.

Through a sample-barcoded 5' primer and a J-beta primer mix, a second PCR was run for about 6 to 11 cycles. TCRdb re-called the 5' RACE reads through MiXCR, storing one row per CDR3 protein. The sample has 800,000 to 1,300,000 distinct CDR3 sequences; 25% are singletons. This sample also belongs to another study, concerning T cells of mothers and their children. As reported in that work: Overlap ran slightly, non-significantly higher for related than unrelated mother-child pairs. There was no detection of any persistent microchimeric T cell clones.

V usage is TRBV6-6 and J usage is TRBJ2-3; TRBD1 aligns across 10 bases. The sequence came from a girl aged 2 to 10 in good health. What was sequenced was blood. CDR3 loop: CASSYRTGGPDTQYF. Written as DNA, the CDR3 is TGTGCCAGCAGTTACAGGACAGGGGGACCAGATACGCAGTATTTT.